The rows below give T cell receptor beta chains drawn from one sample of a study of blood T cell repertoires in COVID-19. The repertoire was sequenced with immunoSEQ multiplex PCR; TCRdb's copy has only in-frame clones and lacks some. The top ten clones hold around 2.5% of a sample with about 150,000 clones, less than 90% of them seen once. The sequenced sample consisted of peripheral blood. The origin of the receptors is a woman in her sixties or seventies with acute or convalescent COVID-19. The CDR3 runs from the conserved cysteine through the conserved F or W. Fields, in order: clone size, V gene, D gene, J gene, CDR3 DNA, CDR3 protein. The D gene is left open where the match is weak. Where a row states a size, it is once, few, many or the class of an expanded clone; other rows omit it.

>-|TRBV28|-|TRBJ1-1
TGTGCCAGCACCCCCGGAGTCGGGGTAGAAGCTTTCTTT
CASTPGVGVEAFF
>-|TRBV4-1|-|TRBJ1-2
TGCGCCAGCAGCCCGGGACTGCACCGTTTGTACTACACCTTC
CASSPGLHRLYYTF
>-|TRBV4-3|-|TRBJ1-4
TGCGCCAGCAGCCAAGATAGCACGGTCGCAACTAATGAAAAACTGTTTTTT
CASSQDSTVATNEKLFF
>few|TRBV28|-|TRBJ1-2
TGTGCCAGCAGTTTGGCACCAAACTATGGCTACACCTTC
CASSLAPNYGYTF
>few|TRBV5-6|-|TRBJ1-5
TGTGCCAGCAGCGCGAGAAGGACAGCGCATCAGCCCCAGCATTTT
CASSARRTAHQPQHF
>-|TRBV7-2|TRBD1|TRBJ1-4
TGTGCCAGCAGCTTAGGGACAGGGCTAACTAATGAAAAACTGTTTTTT
CASSLGTGLTNEKLFF
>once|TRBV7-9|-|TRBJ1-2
TGTGCCAGCAGCTGGGATGTAAGCGGAAGGACTGGTAACTATGGCTACACCTTC
CASSWDVSGRTGNYGYTF
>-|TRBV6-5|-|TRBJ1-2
TGTGCCAGTGGACACGCATCTAACTATGGCTACACCTTC
CASGHASNYGYTF
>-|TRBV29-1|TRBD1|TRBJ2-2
TGCAGCGACGGACAGGGGAGTACCGGGGAGCTGTTTTTT
CSDGQGSTGELFF
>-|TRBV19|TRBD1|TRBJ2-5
TGTGCCAGTAGTATAGGAGGGGACAGAGAAGAGACCCAGTACTTC
CASSIGGDREETQYF
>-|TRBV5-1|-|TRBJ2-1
TGCGCCAGCAGCTTGAAGCCAGGCCAATACAATGAGCAGTTCTTC
CASSLKPGQYNEQFF
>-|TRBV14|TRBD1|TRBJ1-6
TGTGCCAGCAGCCGCCTCACAGGGGGGAATTCACCCCTCCACTTT
CASSRLTGGNSPLHF
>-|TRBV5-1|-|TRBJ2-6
TGCGCCAGCAGCTTGTTAGGACAGCCTCACTCTGGGGCCAACGTCCTGACTTTC
CASSLLGQPHSGANVLTF
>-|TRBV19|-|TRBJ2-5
TGTGCCAGTAGTATCGCTGGGAGCCGTGGGGAGACCCAGTACTTC
CASSIAGSRGETQYF
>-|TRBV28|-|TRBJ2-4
TGTGCCAGCAGCGCAGGGTCTCAGAACATTCAGTACTTC
CASSAGSQNIQYF
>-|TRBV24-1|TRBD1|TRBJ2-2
TGTGCCACCAGTGATTTGCACAGGGGGGACACCGGGGAGCTGTTTTTT
CATSDLHRGDTGELFF
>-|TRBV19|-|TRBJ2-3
TGTGCCAGTAGTAATAGACCGGGAGATACGCAGTATTTT
CASSNRPGDTQYF
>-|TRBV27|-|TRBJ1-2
TGTGCCAGCAGTTCAAGGGGTACCACTTATGGCTACACCTTC
CASSSRGTTYGYTF
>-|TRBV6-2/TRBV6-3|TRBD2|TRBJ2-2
TGTGCCAGCAGTTCGGGGGGACTAGCGGGGGTGAACACCGGGGAGCTGTTTTTT
CASSSGGLAGVNTGELFF
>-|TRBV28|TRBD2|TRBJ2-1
TGTGCCAGCAGTCGAGAGGGACTAGCGGGGGGGCGTAATGAGCAGTTCTTC
CASSREGLAGGRNEQFF
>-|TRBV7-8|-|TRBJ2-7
TGTGCCAGCAGCTCCACGGAGGGTATAGGGTACGAGCAGTACTTC
CASSSTEGIGYEQYF
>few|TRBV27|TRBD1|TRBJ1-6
TGTGCCAGCAGTTTATTAACAGGGGCTAAATTGGCTTCACCCCTCCACTTT
CASSLLTGAKLASPLHF
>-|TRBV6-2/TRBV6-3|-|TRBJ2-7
TGTGCCAGCAGTTACGGCCACGAGCAGTACTTC
CASSYGHEQYF
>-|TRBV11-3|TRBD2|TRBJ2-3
TGTGCCAGCAGCTTACGCGGGGGTAGCACAGATACGCAGTATTTT
CASSLRGGSTDTQYF
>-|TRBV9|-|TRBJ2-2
TGTGCCAGCAGCCCCGCGGCCTCGAACACCGGGGAGCTGTTTTTT
CASSPAASNTGELFF
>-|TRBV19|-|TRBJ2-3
TGTGCCAGTAGTAACCGGGATCCCACAGATACGCAGTATTTT
CASSNRDPTDTQYF
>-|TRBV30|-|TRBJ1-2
TGTGCCAGAAGCCGGGACACAAGTAACTATGGCTACACCTTC
CARSRDTSNYGYTF
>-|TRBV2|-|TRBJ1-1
TGTGCCAGCTGGCGGGGCCGCGATTTTATAAACACTGAAGCTTTCTTT
CASWRGRDFINTEAFF
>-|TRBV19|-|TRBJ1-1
TGTGCCAGTAGATTGGTACAGAACACTGAAGCTTTCTTT
CASRLVQNTEAFF
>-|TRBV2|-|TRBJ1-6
TGTGCCAGCAGTGAAGGGTCAGGGTCCTCACCCCTCCACTTT
CASSEGSGSSPLHF
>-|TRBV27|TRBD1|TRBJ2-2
TGTGCCAGCAGTCGGGACAGGGTGAACACCGGGGAGCTGTTTTTT
CASSRDRVNTGELFF
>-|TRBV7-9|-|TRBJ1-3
TGTGCCAGCAGCCCCCAGGAAAGCTCTGGAAACACCATATATTTT
CASSPQESSGNTIYF
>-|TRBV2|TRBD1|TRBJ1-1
TGTGCCAGCACGATTAAGGGGGCGAAGACTGAAGCTTTCTTT
CASTIKGAKTEAFF
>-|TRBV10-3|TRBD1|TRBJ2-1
TGTGCCATCAGGCAGACAGGGGGCTACAATGAGCAGTTCTTC
CAIRQTGGYNEQFF
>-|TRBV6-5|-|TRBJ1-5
TGTGCCAGCAGTTCGTTATCTCATCAGCCCCAGCATTTT
CASSSLSHQPQHF
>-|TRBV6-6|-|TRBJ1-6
TGTGCCAGCAGTTCCCCGGATAATTCACCCCTCCACTTT
CASSSPDNSPLHF
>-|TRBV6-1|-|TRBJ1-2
TGTGCCAGCAGTGAGGGCCTTGGCTACACCTTC
CASSEGLGYTF
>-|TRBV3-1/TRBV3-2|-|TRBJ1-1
TGTGCCAGCAGCCAAGGATTTGCGTTAAACACTGAAGCTTTCTTT
CASSQGFALNTEAFF
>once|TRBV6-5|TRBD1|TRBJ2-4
TGTGCCAGCAGTACGGGACAGGGAAACATTCAGTACTTC
CASSTGQGNIQYF
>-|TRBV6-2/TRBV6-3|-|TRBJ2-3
TGTGCCAGCAGCAAGGACTCAATACTCACAGATACGCAGTATTTT
CASSKDSILTDTQYF
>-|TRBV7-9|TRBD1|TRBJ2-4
TGTGCCAGCAGCTCTCTCGGACAGGCGACACTAGCCAAAAACATTCAGTACTTC
CASSSLGQATLAKNIQYF
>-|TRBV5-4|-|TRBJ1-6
TGTGCCAGCAGCTTCGGGGGTGATAATAATTCACCCCTCCACTTT
CASSFGGDNNSPLHF
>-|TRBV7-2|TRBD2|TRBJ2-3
TGTGCCAGCAGCGCACGGCGGGGGGGCACCACAGATACGCAGTATTTT
CASSARRGGTTDTQYF
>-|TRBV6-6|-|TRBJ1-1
TGTGCCAGCAGCCGACAGGAAGGGGGCACTGAAGCTTTCTTT
CASSRQEGGTEAFF
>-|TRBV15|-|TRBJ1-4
TGTGCCACCAGCAGGGGTCGACAGGAACTCACTGAAAAACTGTTTTTT
CATSRGRQELTEKLFF
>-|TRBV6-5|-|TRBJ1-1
TGTGCCAGCAGCAGGACAGCAATGAACACTGAAGCTTTCTTT
CASSRTAMNTEAFF
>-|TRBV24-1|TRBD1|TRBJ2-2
TGTGCCACCAGTGATGTAGTCAGGGGGATTTCCGGGGAGCTGTTTTTT
CATSDVVRGISGELFF
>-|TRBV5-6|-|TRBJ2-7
TGTGCCAGCAGCTTGGGGGCGGGGGCCTTTGACGAGCAGTACTTC
CASSLGAGAFDEQYF
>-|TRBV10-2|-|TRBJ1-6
TGCGCCAGCAGTGATGTTTCGGGAGGGCCTGGCTCACCCCTCCACTTT
CASSDVSGGPGSPLHF
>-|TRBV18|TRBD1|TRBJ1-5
TGTGCCAGCTCATCACAGGGGACAGGTAGGGTCAATCAGCCCCAGCATTTT
CASSSQGTGRVNQPQHF
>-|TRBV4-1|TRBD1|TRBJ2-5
TGCGCCAGCAGCCAAGTTCGTACTCGACAGGGTTTATGGCAAGAGACCCAGTACTTC
CASSQVRTRQGLWQETQYF
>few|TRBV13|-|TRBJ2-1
TGTGCCAGCAGCGGCTTCCCCAGCTCCTACAATGAGCAGTTCTTC
CASSGFPSSYNEQFF
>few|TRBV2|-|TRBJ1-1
TGTGCCAGCAGTAAAATCGAGGGTAGGACTGAAGCTTTCTTT
CASSKIEGRTEAFF
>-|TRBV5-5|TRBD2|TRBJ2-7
TGTGCCAGCAGCCCGCGCCCGGGGGGTCGAGAGCAGTACTTC
CASSPRPGGREQYF